This passage covers 9 T cell receptor beta chains from one sample sequenced in a study of Graves' ophthalmopathy and Graves' hyperthyroidism. RNA served as the template for amplifying TCR beta CDR3 regions. Investigators did first-round RT-PCR with HTBI primers, then second-round multiplex PCR. MiXCR, run by TCRdb on the multiplex PCR reads, gives a single entry per CDR3 protein. The profile covers roughly 420,000 distinct CDR3 sequences, with around 21% appearing a single time and roughly 3% taken by the ten largest. The sequenced sample consisted of peripheral blood. The receptors originated from a woman aged 18-30 years with stable Graves' hyperthyroidism.

The table lists this clonotype with many counts. The chain links TRBV5-1 to TRBJ2-5; D perhaps matches TRBD2 (5 bases). Per the germline V gene, CDR1 is SGHRS and CDR2 is YFSETQ. The CDR3 has 15 residues. V shed 3 bases and J shed 1 base, with 13 bases lying between them. The CDR3 DNA follows: TGCGCCAGCAGCTCTTTGAGCGGAGCCCAAGAGACCCAGTACTTC. It codes for CASSSLSGAQETQYF. Filled out from reference TRBV5-1 and TRBJ2-5, the complete variable domain reads KAGVTQTPRYLIKTRGQQVTLSCSPISGHRSVSWYQQTPGQGLQFLFEYFSETQRNKGNFPGRFSGRQFSNSRSEMNVSTLELGDSALYLCASSSLSGAQETQYFGPGTRLLVL.

This clonotype was recorded at least ten times. The genes are TRBV5-5 and TRBJ2-7; TRBD1 agrees at 10 bases. CDR3 size: 16 residues. Germline V lookup: CDR1 SGHKS, CDR2 YYEKEE (reference sequence). The junction had 11 bases not matched to a gene; V was cut back by 4 bases and J by 4 bases. This CDR3 is CASSIPGTGAPYEQYF. CDR3 nucleotides: TGTGCCAGCAGCATTCCCGGGACAGGGGCCCCATACGAGCAGTACTTC.

This clonotype came up a few times. Since a much larger clone is just one base distant, this may be a read error. This CDR3 reads CAISVSTGKGPQHF. CDR3 bases: TGTGCCATCAGTGTGTCGACAGGCAAAGGGCCCCAGCATTTT. V usage is TRBV10-3 and J usage is TRBJ1-5; possible D gene TRBD1, 6 bases. The CDR3 is 14 residues long. CDR1 ENHRY and CDR2 SYGVKD come from the germline V gene. The V and J ends lost 4 bases and 9 bases respectively, with 16 bases between them.

CDR3 nucleotide sequence: TGTGCCAGCAGCTTTGGCCGGCGCGAAGGAGGGACCCAGTACTTC. Translated: CASSFGRREGGTQYF. The rearrangement uses TRBV5-5 and TRBJ2-5, with D possibly matching TRBD2 (5 bases). V was clipped by 2 bases and J by 7 bases, with 18 bases between them. The CDR3 contains 15 residues. CDR1 is SGHKS, CDR2 YYEKEE, per germline (reference sequence).

Many counts were recorded for this clonotype. V usage is TRBV15 and J usage is TRBJ1-6; no clear D gene. The CDR3 is 15 residues long. Germline V gene data show CDR1 as LNHNV and CDR2 as YYDKDF (reference sequence). The V end lost 4 bases, the J end lost 5 bases, and 12 bases lay between the germline ends. The CDR3 nucleotides are TGTGCCACCAGCACCAGACAAGGTGATAATTCACCCCTCCACTTT. Its protein is CATSTRQGDNSPLHF.

This clonotype came up many times. V usage is TRBV10-3 and J usage is TRBJ2-5, with D maybe TRBD2 (6 bases). CDR3 length: 14 residues. V shed 6 bases and J shed 3 bases, with 14 bases lying between them. Germline lookup yields CDR1 ENHRY and CDR2 SYGVKD. CDR3 protein: CAISPQGEEETQYF. The DNA of the CDR3 is TGTGCCATCAGCCCCCAAGGGGAGGAAGAGACCCAGTACTTC.

There are many counts of this clonotype. The chain employs TRBV29-1 and TRBJ2-7; a weak D match, TRBD1 (5 bases). Germline-derived CDR1 and CDR2 are SQVTM and ANQGSEA. V shed 6 bases and J shed 6 bases, with 15 bases lying between them. CDR3 length equals 12 residues. CDR3 in amino acids: CSVKRDGAEQYF. In DNA form, the CDR3 reads TGCAGCGTAAAGAGAGATGGGGCCGAGCAGTACTTC.

The V gene is TRBV28, the J gene TRBJ2-5; 10 nucleotides line up with TRBD2. The germline gives CDR1 MDHEN, CDR2 SYDVKM. V was pared by 6 bases and J by 5 bases, with 15 bases of the junction left unmatched. CDR3 length equals 17 residues. This CDR3 is CASSPIAGAGGPETQYF. CDR3 coding DNA: TGTGCCAGCAGCCCCATCGCGGGAGCGGGAGGGCCGGAGACCCAGTACTTC.

The V gene is TRBV19, the J gene TRBJ2-7, with D perhaps matching TRBD2 (6 bases). This CDR3 region has 15 residues. Germline lookup yields CDR1 LNHDA and CDR2 SQIVND (reference sequence). The germline V and J ends were trimmed by 7 bases and 3 bases, with 19 bases remaining between them. This chain's CDR3 is CASIPGSWRDYEQYF. CDR3 sequence (DNA): TGTGCCAGTATTCCGGGCTCTTGGAGGGACTACGAGCAGTACTTC.